A selection of T cell receptor beta chains follows, all from one sample in a study of T cells in Graves' hyperthyroidism and ophthalmopathy. A single record per CDR3 protein comes from TCRdb applying MiXCR to the multiplex PCR reads. The sample includes 460,000 or so distinct CDR3 sequences, under 15% of them seen just once. The specimen was blood. All receptors derive from a young woman with Graves' hyperthyroidism. CDR3s include the opening cysteine and the closing phenylalanine or tryptophan.

cdr3_aa,j_call,v_call
CASSSRDRGLGEAFF,TRBJ1-1,TRBV6-1
CASSLNFANTGELFF,TRBJ2-2,TRBV12-3/TRBV12-4
CASSKGPREEKLLF,TRBJ1-4,TRBV14
CASSFNRGGVAFF,TRBJ1-1,TRBV7-9
CAWTWNTEAFF,TRBJ1-1,TRBV30
CASSQGPARGTGELFF,TRBJ2-2,TRBV4-1
CASRTGFEAFF,TRBJ1-1,TRBV12-3/TRBV12-4
CASSIVWGLLGIQYF,TRBJ2-4,TRBV19
CASSPQGQGPYQPQHF,TRBJ1-5,TRBV18
CASSPGTVNSPLHF,TRBJ1-6,TRBV18
CASSQAHEQFF,TRBJ2-1,TRBV4-2
CASSSIAVSTDTQYF,TRBJ2-3,TRBV6-2/TRBV6-3
CATSDLKGQGNTGELFF,TRBJ2-2,TRBV24-1
CASSLFGSSYNEQFF,TRBJ2-1,TRBV11-1
CASSYSSRSGNEKLFF,TRBJ1-4,TRBV6-5
CASSDYYYNEQFF,TRBJ2-1,TRBV19
CASSLGGVGGYTF,TRBJ1-2,TRBV5-4
CARSEMGRGGGSTF,TRBJ1-2,TRBV2
CASSQEDGQGIRSNYGYTF,TRBJ1-2,TRBV3-1
CASSGRGQRVHYGYTF,TRBJ1-2,TRBV7-9
CAISSDRKNTEAFF,TRBJ1-1,TRBV10-3
CASSEEAVGANEQYF,TRBJ2-7,TRBV2
CASSPLRNEQFF,TRBJ2-1,TRBV12-3/TRBV12-4
CASEPRKGTGQETQYF,TRBJ2-5,TRBV5-1
CASSTGTGNNSPLHF,TRBJ1-6,TRBV11-2
CAWSVIGRTHNEQFF,TRBJ2-1,TRBV30
CASSPRTGNYGYTF,TRBJ1-2,TRBV3-1
CASSPPSLSGRTDTQYF,TRBJ2-3,TRBV18
CASSLGGRLSYEQYF,TRBJ2-7,TRBV7-3